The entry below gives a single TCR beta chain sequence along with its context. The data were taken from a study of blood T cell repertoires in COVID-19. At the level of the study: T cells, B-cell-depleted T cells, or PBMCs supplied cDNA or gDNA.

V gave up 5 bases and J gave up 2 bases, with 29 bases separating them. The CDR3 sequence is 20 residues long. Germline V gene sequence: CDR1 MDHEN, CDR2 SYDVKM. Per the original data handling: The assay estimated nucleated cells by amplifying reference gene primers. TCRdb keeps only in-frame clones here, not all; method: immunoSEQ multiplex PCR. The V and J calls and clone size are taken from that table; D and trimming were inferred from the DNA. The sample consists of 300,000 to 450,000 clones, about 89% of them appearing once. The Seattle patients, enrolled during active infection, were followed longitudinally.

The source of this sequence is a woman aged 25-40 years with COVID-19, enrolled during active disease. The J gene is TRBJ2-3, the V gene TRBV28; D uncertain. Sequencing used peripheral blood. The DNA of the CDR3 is TGTGCCAGCAGTCTATATCGGATTTGGGCCAGCCCGAAACCCACAGATACGCAGTATTTT. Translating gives CASSLYRIWASPKPTDTQYF.